The 27 T cell receptor beta chains given below trace back to one sample, sequenced in a study of response to subunit inactivated influenza vaccine. TCRdb fed the RT-PCR reads into MiXCR, producing one record per CDR3 protein. The profile shows a few hundred thousand distinct CDR3 sequences, around 15% of them singletons. The starting material was PBMCs from blood, obtained about 11 days after vaccination. The receptors were sampled from a man between 45 and 60 years old who received an inactivated influenza vaccine.

This clonotype was picked up a small number of times. The chain links TRBV5-1 to TRBJ1-1; a weak D match, TRBD1 (6 bases). Trimming cost V 2 bases and J 1 base, with 12 bases left between them. The CDR3 is 15 residues long. Germline values: CDR1 SGHRS, CDR2 YFSETQ. The CDR3 loop reads CASSFFLGGNTEAFF. CDR3 sequence (DNA): TGCGCCAGCAGCTTCTTTTTAGGGGGGAACACTGAAGCTTTCTTT.

There are many counts of this clonotype. The rearrangement links TRBV20-1 to TRBJ2-7, with 8 bases aligning to TRBD2. There are 15 residues in the CDR3. CDR1 DFQATT and CDR2 SNEGSKA come from the germline V gene (reference sequence). The V segment lost 3 bases and the J segment 0 bases; nucleotides outside the gene matches: 7. CDR3 nucleotide sequence: TGCAGTGCTAGTAGCAGCGGGGGTAGCTCCTACGAGCAGTACTTC. As protein: CSASSSGGSSYEQYF.

This clonotype was seen a handful of times. The chain links TRBV12-3 or TRBV12-4 to TRBJ2-4; the match to TRBD1 covers 8 bases. V shed 10 bases and J 16 bases; nucleotides not matched to a gene: 12. This CDR3 has 11 residues. CDR3 nucleotide sequence: TGTGCCACCGAAGGACAGGGTCTTGTCTACTTC. Its protein product is CATEGQGLVYF.

The chain joins TRBV21-1 to TRBJ2-7; TRBD2, as called in the table, went unchecked against the DNA. TRBV21-1 has pseudogene status. The CDR3 has 17 amino acids. DNA of the CDR3: TGTGCCAGCAACTCCTACCCATCGGAGGGTAAAGCCTACGAGCAGTACTTC. This translates into CASNSYPSEGKAYEQYF.

This clonotype has ten or more counts. This rearrangement joins TRBV12-3 or TRBV12-4 to TRBJ2-1; no firm D call. This CDR3 spans 11 amino acids. V gave up 3 bases and J gave up 6 bases, with 3 bases separating them. CDR3 sequence: CASSFGNEQFF. DNA of the CDR3: TGTGCCAGCAGTTTCGGCAATGAGCAGTTCTTC.

This clonotype was seen a few times. This chain uses TRBV19 with TRBJ2-2; tentative D call: TRBD1 (5 bases). The CDR3 loop spans 16 amino acids. Germline V gene lookup returns CDR1 LNHDA and CDR2 SQIVND (reference sequence). Trimming removed 3 bases from V and 5 bases from J, with 16 bases in between. The CDR3 nucleotides read TGTGCCAGTAGTATGTTGGGGCAGGGAAGGACCGGGGAGCTGTTTTTT. Its protein product is CASSMLGQGRTGELFF.

This clonotype was recorded at least ten times. The V call is TRBV5-1, the J call TRBJ2-7, with TRBD1 identical over 7 bases. Losses at the gene ends were 3 bases for V and 2 bases for J; bases not matched to a gene: 5. There are 14 residues in the CDR3. From germline, CDR1 is SGHRS and CDR2 YFSETQ. The CDR3 nucleotides are TGCGCCAGCAGCTCGACAGGGACCACCTACGAGCAGTACTTC. As protein: CASSSTGTTYEQYF. The whole variable domain, filled in from reference TRBV5-1 and TRBJ2-7, reads KAGVTQTPRYLIKTRGQQVTLSCSPISGHRSVSWYQQTPGQGLQFLFEYFSETQRNKGNFPGRFSGRQFSNSRSEMNVSTLELGDSALYLCASSSTGTTYEQYFGPGTRLTVT.

V gene TRBV12-3 or TRBV12-4 combines with J gene TRBJ2-7; D not certain. V was trimmed by 3 bases and J by 6 bases, leaving 6 bases between them. The length of the CDR3 is 11 residues. The CDR3 spells CASSFSSEQYF. The CDR3 bases are TGTGCCAGCAGTTTTAGTAGCGAGCAGTACTTC.

This chain joins TRBV20-1 and TRBJ1-2; D remains unclear. Trimming shortened V by 3 bases and J by 7 bases, and 6 bases separated the two germline ends. The CDR3 is made up of 10 amino acids. Germline CDR1 and CDR2: DFQATT and SNEGSKA (reference sequence). CDR3 DNA: TGCAGTGCTAGGGCCGTTGGCTACACCTTC. The encoded protein is CSARAVGYTF.

V is TRBV18 and J is TRBJ1-4; D unclear. The V end was cut by 2 bases, the J end by 0 bases, with 7 bases between. Germline V gene sequence: CDR1 KGHSH, CDR2 LQKENI. The CDR3 loop spans 15 amino acids. CDR3 DNA sequence: TGTGCCAGCTCACCAGCCGGCTCAACTAATGAAAAACTGTTTTTT. Its protein product is CASSPAGSTNEKLFF.

This chain links TRBV27 with TRBJ2-1; 8 bases match TRBD2. CDR1 and CDR2 from the germline V gene are MNHEY and SMNVEV (reference sequence). J gave up 3 bases and V 5 bases, and 9 bases lay outside the gene matches. The CDR3 is made up of 16 amino acids. The CDR3 DNA reads TGTGCCAGCAGTCCGCAACTAGCGGTCTTCTACAATGAGCAGTTCTTC. Translated, it gives CASSPQLAVFYNEQFF.

Ten or more counts support this clonotype. The chain combines TRBV28 with TRBJ2-7; the match to TRBD1 covers 7 bases. Trimming removed 5 bases from V and 4 bases from J; junction bases left unmatched: 2. The CDR3 spans 12 residues. CDR1 MDHEN and CDR2 SYDVKM come from the germline V gene. The CDR3 coding sequence is TGTGCCAGCAGTCGACAGGGTTACGAGCAGTACTTC. This sequence encodes CASSRQGYEQYF.

In its sample, this clonotype was seen many times. This rearrangement joins TRBV11-2 to TRBJ1-1, with a possible D match to TRBD1 (6 bases). The ends were cut back, 5 bases at V and 5 bases at J, with 15 bases in the middle. The germline V gene encodes CDR1 SGHAT and CDR2 FQNNGV. The CDR3 contains 14 residues. The CDR3 region is CASSTNGGQTEAFF. The CDR3 bases are TGTGCCAGCAGCACAAATGGGGGGCAGACTGAAGCTTTCTTT.

This clonotype was seen only a few times. The gene calls are TRBV27 and TRBJ2-1; TRBD2 matches at 11 bases. The CDR3 loop spans 15 amino acids. Germline CDR1 and CDR2: MNHEY and SMNVEV (reference sequence). V was pared by 6 bases and J by 6 bases, with 7 bases of the junction left unmatched. CDR3 sequence: CASRTGTSGFNEQFF. The CDR3 nucleotides are TGTGCCAGCAGAACCGGGACTAGCGGATTCAATGAGCAGTTCTTC.

This clonotype was seen a few times. The chain uses TRBV5-1 and TRBJ2-3; 10 nucleotides agree with TRBD1. J lost 7 bases, V lost 2 bases, and 4 bases had no gene match. The germline gives CDR1 SGHRS, CDR2 YFSETQ. CDR3 length equals 14 residues. In nucleotides, the CDR3 is TGCGCCAGCAGCTTCGACAGGGGGCAACATACGCAGTATTTT. Its translation: CASSFDRGQHTQYF.

This clonotype was picked up a small number of times. The genes are TRBV30 and TRBJ1-4; maybe TRBD1 (6 bases). This CDR3 comprises 13 residues. V was trimmed by 6 bases and J by 5 bases, leaving 13 bases between them. From germline, CDR1 is GTSNPN and CDR2 SVGIG (reference sequence). CDR3 amino acids: CACPGTLNEKLFF. DNA for the CDR3: TGTGCCTGCCCCGGGACATTGAATGAAAAACTGTTTTTT.

This chain links TRBV5-1 with TRBJ2-3, with TRBD1 matching 12 bases. V dropped 3 bases and J dropped 4; count of bases not matched to a gene: 6. Germline V gene lookup returns CDR1 SGHRS and CDR2 YFSETQ. This CDR3 has 16 residues. The CDR3: CASSWGDRGPADTQYF. CDR3 DNA: TGCGCCAGCAGCTGGGGGGACAGGGGGCCGGCAGATACGCAGTATTTT. Variable domain in full (rest from reference TRBV5-1 and TRBJ2-3): KAGVTQTPRYLIKTRGQQVTLSCSPISGHRSVSWYQQTPGQGLQFLFEYFSETQRNKGNFPGRFSGRQFSNSRSEMNVSTLELGDSALYLCASSWGDRGPADTQYFGPGTRLTVL.

This clonotype turned up a few times. V gene TRBV6-1 combines with J gene TRBJ1-2, with unresolved D. Germline V lookup: CDR1 MNHNS, CDR2 SASEGT. This CDR3 is 13 amino acids long. Trimming removed 11 bases at V and 5 bases at J, with 18 bases between. The CDR3 region is CASRALVEYGYTF. The CDR3 nucleotides are TGTGCCTCCCGAGCCCTCGTAGAGTATGGCTACACCTTC.

The V call is TRBV21-1, the J call TRBJ2-7. TRBV21-1 is tagged as a pseudogene. The CDR3 is 15 amino acids. Here the CDR3 DNA reads TGTGCCAGCAGCAAAGCTGTATATAGGAGTGGGGAGCAGTACTTC. Residues: CASSKAVYRSGEQYF.

The DNA of the CDR3 is TGCAGTGCTACCTTGTGGGGGGGGACCACAGATACGCAGTATTTT. It specifies CSATLWGGTTDTQYF. V gene TRBV20-1 combines with J gene TRBJ2-3; 7 nucleotides agree with TRBD2. Trimming cost V 4 bases and J 2 bases; bases outside gene matches: 9. The CDR3 length is 15 residues. Per the germline V gene, CDR1 is DFQATT and CDR2 is SNEGSKA (reference sequence).

This clonotype was recorded at least ten times. The rearrangement uses TRBV6-2 or TRBV6-3 and TRBJ2-3; 8 bases align to TRBD2. CDR1 is MNHEY, CDR2 SVGEGT, per germline. The CDR3 has 16 residues. The J segment lost 5 bases and the V segment lost 2 bases, leaving 9 bases of the junction unmatched. The CDR3 is CASSYRGTRERDTQYF. DNA for the CDR3: TGTGCCAGCAGTTACAGGGGGACTAGAGAAAGAGATACGCAGTATTTT.

The rearrangement links TRBV12-3 or TRBV12-4 to TRBJ2-7; D is unclear. V gave up 3 bases and J gave up 0 bases, with 12 bases separating them. CDR3 length: 15 residues. The CDR3 DNA reads as TGTGCCAGCAGTTTGAGTTCCTCGAGCTCCTACGAGCAGTACTTC. It yields the protein CASSLSSSSSYEQYF.

The V call is TRBV5-6, the J call TRBJ2-1, with D uncertain. With 3 bases removed from V and 10 bases from J, the gap between germline ends came to 11 bases. CDR1 is SGHDT, CDR2 YYEEEE, per germline. This CDR3 comprises 12 residues. The chain's CDR3 is CASSSLPSEQFF. In DNA form, the CDR3 reads TGTGCCAGCAGCTCACTCCCATCGGAGCAGTTCTTC.

Ten or more counts support this clonotype. This rearrangement joins TRBV6-2 or TRBV6-3 to TRBJ2-7, with no clear D. Germline assignment: CDR1 MNHEY and CDR2 SVGEGT. V gave up 4 bases and J gave up 6 bases, with 10 bases separating them. The CDR3 has 12 residues. The CDR3 is CASSFGRLEQYF. The CDR3, as DNA: TGTGCCAGCAGTTTTGGAAGACTCGAGCAGTACTTC.

V usage is TRBV5-1 and J usage is TRBJ2-5; perhaps D is TRBD1 or TRBD2 (5 bases each). CDR3 length equals 16 residues. Germline loops: CDR1 SGHRS, CDR2 YFSETQ. Trimming cost V 0 bases and J 4 bases, with 16 bases left between them. The CDR3 DNA is TGCGCCAGCAGCTTGGGGGGGTCAGGGAATCGAGAGACCCAGTACTTC. Protein sequence: CASSLGGSGNRETQYF.

The chain is built from TRBV12-3 or TRBV12-4 and TRBJ2-7; possible D gene TRBD1, 5 bases. V was clipped by 4 bases and J by 2 bases, with 18 bases between them. This CDR3 region has 16 residues. The CDR3 region is CASSWSEARGTYEQYF. The DNA of the CDR3 is TGTGCCAGCAGTTGGTCCGAGGCTAGGGGAACCTACGAGCAGTACTTC.

J is TRBJ2-3 and V is TRBV7-9, with TRBD2 identical over 15 bases. Per germline, CDR1 SEHNR and CDR2 FQNEAQ (reference sequence). The CDR3 length is 17 residues. With 3 bases clipped from V and 2 bases from J, the junction kept 3 bases outside the gene matches. For the CDR3, the DNA is TGTGCCAGCAGCTTGGGACTAGCGGGGGGATTCACAGATACGCAGTATTTT. It yields the protein CASSLGLAGGFTDTQYF.